What follows describes a single T cell receptor (beta chain). TCRdb re-analysed the RT-PCR reads in MiXCR, keeping a single row per CDR3 protein. The data show hundreds of thousands of distinct CDR3 sequences, 12% to 15% seen once. The CDR3 runs 15 residues. Germline CDR1 SGHRS, CDR2 YFSETQ. With 4 bases clipped from V and 3 bases from J, the junction kept 10 bases outside the gene matches. This clonotype was obtained from a female donor in good health, serving as a healthy control. This chain links TRBV5-1 with TRBJ2-7; 7 bases fit TRBD1. The specimen was memory CD4+ T cells from blood. The DNA for the CDR3 is TGCGCCAGCAGCGACCCCGGGACAGCAAGCTACGAGCAGTACTTC. Its protein is CASSDPGTASYEQYF.